One sample yielded the 7 T cell receptor beta chains listed below, sequenced in a study of cytomegalovirus exposure and HLA in healthy donors. In the PCR, 60 Vbeta and 13 Jbeta primers were used. Profiled with immunoSEQ multiplex PCR; TCRdb holds only in-frame clones, not every one. Of fewer than 95,000 clones in the sample, under 85% were seen once. Material: PBMCs. The receptors here all came from a woman aged 40-49 years in good health and CMV-seropositive.

The chain joins TRBV6-5 to TRBJ2-6, with D unresolved. The CDR3 length is 16 residues. CDR1 is MNHEY and CDR2 is SVGAGI in the germline V gene. Trimming removed 4 bases from V and 0 bases from J, with 10 bases in between. CDR3 in amino acids: CASSSRLSSGANVLTF. The CDR3 DNA is TGTGCCAGCAGTTCCCGACTGAGCTCTGGGGCCAACGTCCTGACTTTC.

The V gene is TRBV2, the J gene TRBJ1-3; TRBD1 agrees at 9 bases. J lost 4 bases, V lost 3 bases, and 4 bases had no gene match. The CDR3 loop spans 15 amino acids. The germline V gene has CDR1 SNHLY and CDR2 FYNNEI. CDR3 nucleotides: TGTGCCAGCAGTGACAACAGGGGGCTCGGAAACACCATATATTTT. Translated, it gives CASSDNRGLGNTIYF.

The chain is built from TRBV27 and TRBJ2-2; TRBD1 is a possible D gene (6 bases). This CDR3 is 12 amino acids long. The germline V gene has CDR1 MNHEY and CDR2 SMNVEV (reference sequence). Trimming took 10 bases from V and 5 from J, leaving 11 bases between them. The CDR3: CATNRGTGELFF. In DNA form, the CDR3 reads TGTGCCACCAATAGGGGGACCGGGGAGCTGTTTTTT.

The chain couples TRBV27 to TRBJ2-3, with 8 nucleotides matching TRBD2. Germline assignment: CDR1 MNHEY and CDR2 SMNVEV (reference sequence). CDR3 size: 15 residues. V dropped 2 bases and J dropped 3; count of bases not matched to a gene: 4. The CDR3 sequence: CASSLGSSGTDTQYF. The CDR3 region has the DNA TGTGCCAGCAGTTTAGGGTCTAGCGGGACAGATACGCAGTATTTT.

This chain joins TRBV27 and TRBJ2-7, with TRBD1 matching over 7 bases. The CDR3 has 14 residues. Germline lookup yields CDR1 MNHEY and CDR2 SMNVEV (reference sequence). Trimming cost V 2 bases and J 5 bases; bases outside gene matches: 6. The CDR3, as DNA: TGTGCCAGCAGTTTACGACAGGGAACAAACGAGCAGTACTTC. Its protein product is CASSLRQGTNEQYF.

The chain joins TRBV7-2 to TRBJ2-5; weak D call: TRBD1 (6 bases). Germline CDR1 and CDR2: SGHTA and FQGNSA. The CDR3 extends over 16 amino acids. The V gene lost 3 bases and the J gene lost 4 bases, with 18 bases spanning the gap. In DNA form, the CDR3 reads TGTGCCAGCAGCTTCATCCCAGGGGTGGGTTCAGAGACCCAGTACTTC. It is translated as CASSFIPGVGSETQYF.

This clone was seen more than once but under ten times. The gene calls are TRBV25-1 and TRBJ2-5; perhaps TRBD2 as D (5 bases). The V end lost 2 bases, the J end lost 3 bases, and 10 bases lay between the germline ends. The CDR3 spans 14 residues. Germline V gene sequence: CDR1 MGHDK, CDR2 SYGVNS. This chain's CDR3 is CASSEGLPKETQYF. The CDR3 DNA sequence: TGTGCCAGCAGTGAAGGACTTCCCAAAGAGACCCAGTACTTC. Full variable domain (missing parts from reference TRBV25-1 and TRBJ2-5): EADIYQTPRYLVIGTGKKITLECSQTMGHDKMYWYQQDPGMELHLIHYSYGVNSTEKGDLSSESTVSRIRTEHFPLTLESARPSHTSQYLCASSEGLPKETQYFGPGTRLLVL.